These 9 T cell receptor beta chains were sequenced from one sample in a study of blood T cell repertoires in COVID-19. Clones were read by immunoSEQ multiplex PCR, and TCRdb kept only the in-frame ones, dropping some. The table includes about 250,000 clones, about 87% detected once. Sequencing input: PBMCs or T cells enriched from blood (not recorded which). Every receptor here comes from a woman in her forties or fifties who had recovered from COVID-19.

This chain joins TRBV18 and TRBJ1-1, with TRBD1 matching over 7 bases. This CDR3 spans 17 amino acids. The J segment lost 3 bases and the V segment lost 4 bases, leaving 14 bases of the junction unmatched. Per germline, CDR1 KGHSH and CDR2 LQKENI. DNA for the CDR3: TGTGCCAGCTCACTCTTTAGCCTGGGACAGCCATACACTGAAGCTTTCTTT. This encodes CASSLFSLGQPYTEAFF.

The V gene is TRBV28, the J gene TRBJ2-1, with TRBD2 matching over 7 bases. CDR3 length equals 17 residues. Unmatched junction bases numbered 18, after V lost 6 bases and J lost 7 bases. Germline V gives CDR1 MDHEN, CDR2 SYDVKM. The CDR3 coding sequence is TGTGCCAGCAGCCCCGGATACCGGGACGGGGGGAAGAATGAGCAGTTCTTC. This sequence encodes CASSPGYRDGGKNEQFF. Full variable domain (remainder filled in from reference TRBV28 and TRBJ2-1): DVKVTQSSRYLVKRTGEKVFLECVQDMDHENMFWYRQDPGLGLRLIYFSYDVKMKEKGDIPEGYSVSREKKERFSLILESASTNQTSMYLCASSPGYRDGGKNEQFFGPGTRLTVL.

CDR3 amino acids: CASSTRQGVGEQYF. In DNA, the CDR3 is TGTGCCAGCAGCACACGACAGGGGGTTGGCGAGCAGTACTTC. The chain carries TRBV7-2 and TRBJ2-7; 9 nucleotides match TRBD1. V was clipped by 5 bases and J by 6 bases; unmatched bases: 8. Germline V gene lookup returns CDR1 SGHTA and CDR2 FQGNSA. This CDR3 comprises 14 residues.

The chain uses TRBV2 and TRBJ2-1; D not resolved. With 2 bases removed from V and 4 bases from J, the gap between germline ends came to 15 bases. The CDR3 runs to 16 residues. Per the germline V gene, CDR1 is SNHLY and CDR2 is FYNNEI. Here the CDR3 DNA reads TGTGCCAGCAGTGAATGGTCCTATAGAGAGTACAATGAGCAGTTCTTC. Its protein is CASSEWSYREYNEQFF.

The gene calls are TRBV9 and TRBJ2-7; 11 nucleotides match TRBD2. V trimming: 3 bases; J trimming: 2 bases; junction bases outside the gene matches: 7. Germline V gene data show CDR1 as SGDLS and CDR2 as YYNGEE. The CDR3 totals 16 residues. The CDR3 coding sequence is TGTGCCAGCAGCGAGGGGGGGACTAGCGGCACCTACGAGCAGTACTTC. The encoded protein is CASSEGGTSGTYEQYF.

J is TRBJ2-1 and V is TRBV7-3; 8 nucleotides align to TRBD2. The J segment lost 1 base and the V segment lost 3 bases, leaving 2 bases of the junction unmatched. The CDR3 totals 15 residues. Germline CDR1 and CDR2: SGHTA and FQGTGA. The CDR3 loop reads CASSFAGGSYNEQFF. The CDR3 bases are TGTGCCAGCAGCTTCGCGGGAGGTTCCTACAATGAGCAGTTCTTC.

This chain connects TRBV5-6 to TRBJ2-3, with D maybe TRBD2 (5 bases). CDR1 is SGHDT and CDR2 is YYEEEE in the germline V gene. There are 16 residues in the CDR3. The V end was cut by 1 base, the J end by 0 bases, with 12 bases between. CDR3: CASSLYGSGSTDTQYF. The CDR3 nucleotides are TGTGCCAGCAGCTTGTACGGATCGGGGAGCACAGATACGCAGTATTTT.

The chain has TRBV2 and TRBJ2-1; 11 bases are shared with TRBD2. The CDR3 contains 17 residues. Unmatched junction bases numbered 13, after V lost 7 bases and J lost 5 bases. From germline, CDR1 is SNHLY and CDR2 FYNNEI. CDR3 sequence (DNA): TGTGCCAGCATTCGGAGGCACGTACTAGCGGGGGACAATGAGCAGTTCTTC. Protein product: CASIRRHVLAGDNEQFF.

With respect to this clone: Other DNA sequences of this sample code for an identical CDR3. The V and J genes are TRBV9 and TRBJ2-2; 7 positions match TRBD2. The CDR3 length is 15 residues. Trimming took 0 bases from V and 4 from J; bases not matched to a gene: 3. Germline assignment: CDR1 SGDLS and CDR2 YYNGEE. CDR3 region: CASSVGGGGTGELFF. CDR3 bases: TGTGCCAGCAGCGTAGGGGGGGGTGGCACCGGGGAGCTGTTTTTT.